This T cell receptor (beta chain) was profiled in a study of cytomegalovirus exposure and HLA in healthy donors. General study findings and limits: The study listed roughly 150 cytomegalovirus-associated TCR beta chains. An analysis that was carried out later associated fewer than 20,000 TCR beta sequences with HLA alleles at 0.05 false discovery rate.

Trimming removed 2 bases at V and 8 bases at J, with 16 bases between. Germline CDR1 is SGHRS and CDR2 is YFSETQ. The CDR3 sequence is 15 residues long. The PCR made use of 60 Vbeta and 13 Jbeta primers. Sequenced by immunoSEQ multiplex PCR; TCRdb stores in-frame clones only, minus some. The data show more than 110,000 clones, about four fifths seen once. This clone was recorded a few times. Its antigen remains unidentified. The clonotype comes from a man between 35 and 55 years old in good health and CMV-seropositive. Sequenced sample: PBMCs. This chain connects TRBV5-1 to TRBJ2-2, with TRBD2 as a possible D gene (6 bases). In DNA, the CDR3 is TGCGCCAGCAGCTTAGCTAGCGCCCGAGTTGGGGAGCTGTTTTTT. This translates into CASSLASARVGELFF.